This T cell receptor beta chain appears in the sequencing data of a study of CD8 T cells in ankylosing spondylitis. Study-wide points: Previously reported in reactive arthritis synovial fluid and blood were some of the motif variants. Ankylosing spondylitis blood appeared to be characterized by a TCR beta motif of eight highly homologous variants. Relatively scarce in peripheral blood, disease-linked clones were CD8+.

CDR3 length: 16 residues. Germline values: CDR1 LNHNV, CDR2 YYDKDF (reference sequence). Trimming cost V 0 bases and J 0 bases, with 9 bases left between them. With regard to this clonotype: Its antigen is unknown.

In making TCR beta libraries, quantitative 5'-RACE with molecular barcodes was used. TCRdb re-analysed the 5' RACE reads in MiXCR, keeping a single row per CDR3 protein. The sample holds about 250,000 distinct CDR3 sequences, 18% seen once. The clonotype originates from a male donor with ankylosing spondylitis or in good health (not recorded which). Sequenced sample: blood, either unsorted or a sorted T cell fraction (not recorded which). The V gene is TRBV15, the J gene TRBJ2-1; the D gene is possibly TRBD2 (5 bases). CDR3 amino acids: CATSRDLGVSYNEQFF. The CDR3 DNA reads as TGTGCCACCAGCAGAGACCTGGGAGTCTCCTACAATGAGCAGTTCTTC.